Described below is a single T cell receptor (beta chain) sequence and its context. There are many counts of this clone. The clone's antigen remains unknown. The CDR3 is cut off 3 residues early in the read; its end comes from the germline J gene. Predominantly Caucasian heritage was noted among both the CVID patients and the healthy controls. Heparinized peripheral whole blood samples of about 5 to 8 ml were collected from each donor. TCRbeta CDR3 repertoires were sequenced from genomic DNA of adults with common variable immune deficiency (CVID) and healthy adult controls. The control group was made up of around 22 healthy adult volunteers (10 male and approximately twelve female) whose ages ranged from roughly 23 to 70 years, with a mean age of approximately 31. Diluted blood was density-centrifuged over Hypaque 1077 or Ficoll-Paque to isolate peripheral blood mononuclear cells. Unsorted mononuclear cells served as the source of genomic DNA, which was extracted either by Qiagen column purification or by a centrifugation-based method.

From a lookup of the germline V gene, CDR1 and CDR2 are KGHSH and LQKENI. The CDR3, cysteine through phenylalanine, is 14 amino acids long. The DNA has 33 bases, all within the CDR3, and is read from base 1. V is shortened by 3 bases, J by 6 bases, and the region joining them spans 12 bases. The sample originates from a study of T cell clonality in common variable immunodeficiency (dated by TCRdb to about 2015). The study at large found these results: Despite equal DNA input, controls averaged about 79,000 unique sequences per sample versus around 32,000 in CVID samples. Compared with healthy controls, CVID subjects showed increased TCRbeta clonality (t-test p = 0.018), a feature most characteristic of about a third of subjects. Fewer TCRbeta clones were shared among CVID subjects than among healthy controls (p < 0.0001). The authors noted that sequencing repertoires of T cell subpopulations would be needed to clarify what caused the increased clonality in CVID. Patient heterogeneity within the CVID cohort put limits on correlating repertoire features with clinical complications. CVID TCRbeta sequences were reported to have fewer deletions and N-nucleotide insertions and to lack highly modified clones with 13 or more V deletions.

For sequencing input, CVID and control samples contributed equivalent amounts of genomic DNA. For every sample, a 60 bp segment covering the rearranged TCRbeta CDR3 region was amplified and then sequenced. The immunoSEQ assay, a bias-corrected multiplex PCR combined with high-throughput sequencing, was used to amplify TCRbeta. In the paper's pipeline: Every unique nucleotide sequence counted as a clone and was annotated with V, D and J genes, copy number and frequency. Sequences were labeled productive if in frame, and non-productive if out of frame or containing stop codons. Clonality was calculated from Shannon's entropy as previously described. The predicted amino acid sequences of productive clones were used to derive mean CDR3 Kyte-Doolittle hydropathy. The R hclust function was used to hierarchically cluster scaled V gene usage with Manhattan distance and complete linkage. Sharing of clones by CDR3 amino acid sequence was evaluated by resampling 12 repertoires per group over 100 rounds. The repertoires were searched for approximately 70 published EBV-specific and 200 to 300 published CMV-specific TCRbeta sequences. A couple of CVID samples that yielded fewer than 10,000 sequences were excluded from the analysis, so approximately 40 CVID repertoires were retained. As stored in TCRdb, this immuneACCESS dataset retains in-frame rearrangements with V and J assigned. A fraction of the clones does not appear; measured against another copy, unresolved V genes explain less than half of the discrepancy, and the remainder lacks a known reason. D and trimming come from the DNA, and the V and J calls and clone size come from that table. The sample features about 31,000 clones, and none is a singleton. Clones ranked in the top ten supply about 3.8% of the sample.

Input material: peripheral blood mononuclear cells. The sequence joins TRBV18 to TRBJ2-1, with the D call perhaps TRBD1 or TRBD2, each one matching 5 bases. The sequence came from a person aged 18 to 75 in good health. Partial CDR3 DNA: TGTGCCAGCTCACCCCCGAGGGGCGGCAATGAG. It translates as CASSPPRGGNE. The full CDR3 reads CASSPPRGGNEQFF.